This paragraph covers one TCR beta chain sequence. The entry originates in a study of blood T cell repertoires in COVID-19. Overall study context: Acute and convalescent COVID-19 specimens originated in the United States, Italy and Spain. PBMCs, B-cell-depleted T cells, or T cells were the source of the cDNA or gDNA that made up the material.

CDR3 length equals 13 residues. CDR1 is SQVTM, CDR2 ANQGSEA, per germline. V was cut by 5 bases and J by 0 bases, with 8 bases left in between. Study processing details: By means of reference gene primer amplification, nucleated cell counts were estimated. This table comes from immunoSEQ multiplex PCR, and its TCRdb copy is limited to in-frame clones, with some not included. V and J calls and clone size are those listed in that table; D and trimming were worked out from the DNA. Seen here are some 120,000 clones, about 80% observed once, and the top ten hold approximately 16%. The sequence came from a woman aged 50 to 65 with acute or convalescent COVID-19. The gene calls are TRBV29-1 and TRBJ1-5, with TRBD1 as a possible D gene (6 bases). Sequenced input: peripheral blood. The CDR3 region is CSVQGHSNQPQHF. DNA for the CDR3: TGCAGCGTTCAGGGACATAGCAATCAGCCCCAGCATTTT.